The clone carrying this T cell receptor beta chain was recorded at least ten times. These data belong to a study of identical twins. Donors were all healthy Caucasians. Germline V gene lookup returns CDR1 DFQATT and CDR2 SNEGSKA (reference sequence). This CDR3 spans 13 amino acids. With 6 bases removed from V and 1 base from J, the gap between germline ends came to 10 bases. TCRdb redid the calling of the 5' RACE reads with MiXCR, one entry per CDR3 protein. The sample contains 280,000 or so distinct CDR3 sequences, approximately 8% of which appear only once. The same sample was also used in a study of yellow fever vaccine responses in identical twins.

This chain uses TRBV20-1 with TRBJ1-5; tentative D call: TRBD1 (5 bases). The sequenced material came from memory (CD45RO+) T cells sorted from blood. The receptor comes from a woman under 30 in good health. The CDR3 DNA reads TGCAGTGCAGTAGACAGAAGCAATCAGCCCCAGCATTTT. Amino acids: CSAVDRSNQPQHF.